This T cell receptor (beta chain) was found in a study of T cell responses to AZD1222 COVID-19 vaccine. V dropped 6 bases and J dropped 6; count of bases not matched to a gene: 5. CDR1 is SGHAT, CDR2 FQNNGV, per germline. The CDR3 length is 13 residues. This clone has a handful of counts. TCRdb's table, derived via immunoSEQ multiplex PCR, lists solely in-frame clones and lacks some. This table holds over 110,000 clones, about 93% found once. This TCR was sampled from an adult in good health. This material consisted of peripheral blood, taken on day 0 of AZD1222 vaccination. The chain uses TRBV11-2 and TRBJ1-1; TRBD1 matches at 9 bases. The DNA of the CDR3 is TGTGCCAGCAGGATGACAGGGGGGCCTGAAGCTTTCTTT. This translates into CASRMTGGPEAFF.